This TCR beta chain was found in a study of blood T cell repertoires in COVID-19. Study background: COVID-19 samples, acute and convalescent, were from the United States, Italy and Spain. Sources were T cells, B-cell-depleted T cells, or PBMCs; the material itself was cDNA or gDNA.

How the authors handled the data: The assay estimated nucleated cells by amplifying reference gene primers. Clones were read by immunoSEQ multiplex PCR, and TCRdb kept only the in-frame ones, dropping some. V and J calls and clone size follow that table, whereas D and trimming were derived from the DNA. Of 45,000 to 60,000 clones in the sample, approximately 86% were seen once. The V and J ends lost 8 bases and 2 bases, in that order; junction bases with no gene match: 3. From germline, CDR1 is SGHTA and CDR2 FQGNSA. The length of the CDR3 is 15 residues. This chain joins TRBV7-2 and TRBJ2-3, with 14 bases aligning to TRBD2. The TCR was taken from a human donor with active COVID-19. The donor label of this sample is uncertain. The sample consisted of peripheral blood. This CDR3 is CASGGLAGVTDTQYF. CDR3 coding DNA: TGTGCCAGCGGGGGACTAGCGGGAGTCACAGATACGCAGTATTTT.